What follows describes a single TCR beta chain. As yet, its antigen is unknown. This entry comes from a study of beta chain features in type 1 diabetes. Investigators reverse transcribed all isolated RNA, so they sequenced expressed TCRB transcripts. Sequenced by immunoSEQ multiplex PCR; TCRdb stores in-frame clones only, minus some. The sample has a few hundred thousand clones, approximately 25% seen once. Study outcomes and limitations: The analysis here could not establish whether HLA type shapes TCRB rearrangement. The study found moderately but significantly shorter TCRB CDR3s in all four CD4+ subsets of Type 1 diabetes patients. The study found that naive, central memory and Treg TCRB repertoires appeared more similar in patients than in healthy donors.

There are 14 residues in the CDR3. After removal of 4 bases from V and 4 bases from J, the junction contained 4 bases not matched to a gene. The germline gives CDR1 SQVTM, CDR2 ANQGSEA. This chain joins TRBV29-1 and TRBJ1-5, with TRBD1 identical over 10 bases. Material: naive CD4+ T cells from blood. This receptor was identified in a woman in her twenties or thirties with type 1 diabetes. CDR3 sequence: CSVGDRGENQPQHF. The DNA of the CDR3 is TGCAGCGTTGGGGACAGGGGAGAGAATCAGCCCCAGCATTTT.